This T cell receptor beta chain was found in a study of high-grade serous ovarian cancer treatment subgroups. General observations from the study: Same-patient tumor repertoires overlapped at about 0.11 to 0.85; different patients barely overlapped. The analyses considered CDR3 and ignored CDR1 and CDR2. These tumor repertoires lack spatial information from bulk sequencing.

To note about this clone: Its antigen is undetermined.

Tumor samples were taken before definitive surgery or chemotherapy. From germline, CDR1 is SNHLY and CDR2 FYNNEI. With 8 bases removed from V and 0 bases from J, the gap between germline ends came to 11 bases. CDR3 length: 14 amino acids. The method was immunoSEQ multiplex PCR; TCRdb's version includes in-frame clones alone and lacks a portion of them. The table lists several thousand clones, approximately 70% of them singletons. The V call is TRBV2, the J call TRBJ2-4; D is perhaps TRBD1 (7 bases). The clonotype originates from a human patient with high-grade serous ovarian cancer. Sequencing was done on a sample of tumor tissue. Here the CDR3 reads CASAQGGAKNIQYF. The CDR3 DNA follows: TGTGCCAGCGCCCAGGGGGGAGCCAAAAACATTCAGTACTTC.